Following are 32 T cell receptor beta chains from one sample sequenced in a study of T-cell reconstitution after alpha-beta-depleted transplantation in children. Using unique molecular identifiers, the investigators prepared the TCRbeta library. TCRdb used MiXCR to reprocess the PCR reads, holding one entry per CDR3 protein. The table records 500,000 to 650,000 distinct CDR3 sequences, roughly an eighth of them present only once. The material was PBMCs, mostly from graft donor cells, obtained 180 days after TCRalphabeta/CD19-depleted stem cell transplant. Source of these receptors: a female patient aged 2-9 years who had a stem cell transplant for aplastic anemia, so the T cells may come from the graft donor.

On this clonotype itself: An end of the junction differs from the germline gene, which may be a read error. This chain joins TRBV24-1 and TRBJ1-1; D unresolved. This CDR3 has 13 residues. Germline assignment: CDR1 KGHDR and CDR2 SFDVKD. This CDR3 is CATSDPSRRRAFF. CDR3 sequence (DNA): TGCGCCACCAGTGATCCGAGTCGTAGGAGGGCTTTCTTT.

This clonotype was recorded many times. The chain is built from TRBV27 and TRBJ2-2, with a weak D call TRBD2 (5 bases). V dropped 3 bases and J dropped 3 bases, with 8 bases sitting between them. The CDR3 spans 14 residues. Germline CDR1 reads MNHEY; CDR2 reads SMNVEV (reference sequence). The DNA for the CDR3 is TGTGCCAGCAGTTTTCTCGGGGACACCGGGGAGCTGTTTTTT. Translating it yields CASSFLGDTGELFF.

This clonotype was recorded many times. J is TRBJ2-2 and V is TRBV28; TRBD2 aligns across 9 bases. Trimming removed 3 bases from V and 4 bases from J; junction bases left unmatched: 3. The CDR3 covers 15 residues. The germline CDR1 and CDR2 sequences are MDHEN and SYDVKM. The CDR3 is CASSFVAGVTGELFF. The CDR3 nucleotides read TGTGCCAGCAGTTTTGTAGCGGGAGTCACCGGGGAGCTGTTTTTT.

The sample holds many counts of this clonotype. J is TRBJ2-2 and V is TRBV4-3, with 7 nucleotides matching TRBD2. After removal of 0 bases from V and 4 bases from J, the junction contained 2 bases not matched to a gene. The CDR3 is 15 amino acids. Germline CDR1 and CDR2: LGHNA and YSLEER. The CDR3 loop reads CASSQERELTGELFF. The DNA for the CDR3 is TGCGCCAGCAGCCAAGAGCGGGAGCTCACCGGGGAGCTGTTTTTT.

The table lists this clonotype with many counts. V gene TRBV12-3 or TRBV12-4 combines with J gene TRBJ2-1, with TRBD2 matching over 14 bases. The junction had 5 bases not matched to a gene; V was cut back by 5 bases and J by 5 bases. This CDR3 has 16 residues. The CDR3 is CASSISGLAGDNEQFF. In nucleotides, the CDR3 is TGTGCCAGCAGTATCTCGGGACTAGCGGGAGACAATGAGCAGTTCTTC.

This clonotype has just a few counts. The chain is built from TRBV11-2 and TRBJ2-2; D possibly corresponds to TRBD1 (6 bases). V was clipped by 5 bases and J by 2 bases, with 15 bases between them. This CDR3 has 16 residues. The germline CDR1 and CDR2 sequences are SGHAT and FQNNGV. The CDR3 sequence: CASSLSSGANTGELFF. CDR3 coding DNA: TGTGCCAGCAGCCTGAGCTCAGGGGCTAACACCGGGGAGCTGTTTTTT. The complete variable domain, with remaining parts taken from reference TRBV11-2 and TRBJ2-2, reads EAGVAQSPRYKIIEKRQSVAFWCNPISGHATLYWYQQILGQGPKLLIQFQNNGVVDDSQLPKDRFSAERLKGVDSTLKIQPAKLEDSAVYLCASSLSSGANTGELFFGEGSRLTVL.

This chain connects TRBV3-1 to TRBJ2-5, with D hard to call. Germline CDR1 and CDR2: LGHDT and YNNKEL (reference sequence). The V gene lost 4 bases and the J gene lost 4 bases, with 10 bases spanning the gap. This CDR3 comprises 13 residues. CDR3 amino acids: CASSLVDSETQYF. CDR3 in DNA: TGTGCCAGCAGCCTCGTGGATTCAGAGACCCAGTACTTC.

CDR3 sequence reads: CASQPGQGSYEQFF. The CDR3 region has the DNA TGTGCCAGCCAACCGGGACAGGGTTCTTATGAGCAGTTCTTC. The chain carries TRBV12-3 or TRBV12-4 and TRBJ2-1, with 9 bases fitting TRBD1. V shed 8 bases and J 8 bases; nucleotides not matched to a gene: 10. CDR3 length equals 14 residues.

V gene TRBV27 combines with J gene TRBJ2-1; possibly TRBD1 for D (7 bases). The CDR3 has 16 residues. V was pared by 5 bases and J by 3 bases, with 17 bases between. Germline V CDR1 and CDR2: MNHEY, SMNVEV (reference sequence). The CDR3 bases are TGTGCCAGCAGTCCCCCCAGGGGGGCCCACTACAATGAGCAGTTCTTC. This codes for CASSPPRGAHYNEQFF.

This clonotype occurred a few times. V usage is TRBV6-2 or TRBV6-3 and J usage is TRBJ2-1; 7 bases agree with TRBD2. V gave up 4 bases and J gave up 4 bases; unmatched junction bases: 13. The CDR3 consists of 17 residues. The germline gives CDR1 MNHEY, CDR2 SVGEGT. The CDR3 is CASSWEVKRGSYNEQFF. Here the CDR3 DNA reads TGTGCCAGCAGTTGGGAGGTAAAGCGGGGATCTTACAATGAGCAGTTCTTC.

In its sample, this clonotype was seen many times. V and J are TRBV5-1 and TRBJ2-5; possibly TRBD1 for D (6 bases). The CDR3 is 14 residues long. The V and J ends lost 5 bases and 5 bases respectively, with 16 bases between them. The germline CDR1 and CDR2 sequences are SGHRS and YFSETQ. This CDR3 reads CASRVYREWETQYF. The CDR3 DNA sequence: TGCGCCAGCAGGGTGTACAGGGAGTGGGAGACCCAGTACTTC.

This clonotype appeared a few times. DNA for the CDR3: TGTGCCAGCTCGACTCGGTCGGTTGGGGCCAACGTCCTGACTTTC. Its protein product is CASSTRSVGANVLTF. The chain joins TRBV18 to TRBJ2-6; the D is unclear. Germline V gene data show CDR1 as KGHSH and CDR2 as LQKENI. The length of the CDR3 is 15 residues. Between the trimmed V and J ends, which lost 6 bases and 3 bases, there was a span of 12 bases. Looking up the rest from reference TRBV18 and TRBJ2-6 gives the full variable domain: NAGVMQNPRHLVRRRGQEARLRCSPMKGHSHVYWYRQLPEEGLKFMVYLQKENIIDESGMPKERFSAEFPKEGPSILRIQQVVRGDSAAYFCASSTRSVGANVLTFGAGSRLTVL.

This clonotype was detected a few times. The gene calls are TRBV28 and TRBJ2-7; D uncertain. This CDR3 has 15 residues. Germline-derived CDR1 and CDR2 are MDHEN and SYDVKM. The V end lost 3 bases, the J end lost 0 bases, and 12 bases lay between the germline ends. The CDR3 spells CASSFVGPSSYEQYF. In DNA, the CDR3 is TGTGCCAGCAGTTTTGTCGGACCGAGCTCCTACGAGCAGTACTTC.

CDR3 nucleotides: TGTGCCAGCAGTCTGGGACAGGCGTTAACGGGGCCGAACACTGAAGCTTTCTTT. Translation gives CASSLGQALTGPNTEAFF. The rearrangement links TRBV12-3 or TRBV12-4 to TRBJ1-1; the match to TRBD1 covers 8 bases. The V segment lost 5 bases and the J segment 1 base; nucleotides outside the gene matches: 15. The CDR3 runs to 18 residues.

This clonotype was counted a few times. DNA for the CDR3: TGCAGTGCTAGAAGGACTAGCAATGAGCAGTTCTTC. This gives the protein CSARRTSNEQFF. This chain uses TRBV20-1 with TRBJ2-1; 7 nucleotides align to TRBD2. V lost 2 bases to trimming and J lost 6 bases; unmatched junction nucleotides: 1. This CDR3 contains 12 residues. Germline lookup yields CDR1 DFQATT and CDR2 SNEGSKA (reference sequence).

This clonotype was picked up many times. The chain employs TRBV29-1 and TRBJ1-2; tentative D call: TRBD1 (5 bases). Deletions cut 4 bases from V and 0 bases from J, with 15 bases between. Germline V lookup: CDR1 SQVTM, CDR2 ANQGSEA. The CDR3 consists of 15 residues. The CDR3 region is CSVARRDSANYGYTF. In DNA, the CDR3 is TGCAGCGTTGCTCGGAGGGACTCAGCTAACTATGGCTACACCTTC.

This clonotype came up many times. V gene TRBV12-3 or TRBV12-4 combines with J gene TRBJ1-1; 10 bases map to TRBD1. CDR3 length: 14 amino acids. With 5 bases clipped from V and 4 bases from J, the junction kept 4 bases outside the gene matches. The CDR3 sequence: CASSDRTGGTEAFF. The DNA for the CDR3 is TGTGCCAGCAGTGACAGGACAGGGGGCACTGAAGCTTTCTTT.

J is TRBJ2-3 and V is TRBV7-2; D not certain. The germline V gene has CDR1 SGHTA and CDR2 FQGNSA. This CDR3 region has 16 residues. Trimming stripped 2 bases from V and 0 bases from J, with 12 bases between. The CDR3 nucleotides read TGTGCCAGCAGCTTAAGGCAGGTGTCTAGCACAGATACGCAGTATTTT. This codes for CASSLRQVSSTDTQYF.

This clonotype has just a few counts. The V gene is TRBV12-5, the J gene TRBJ2-2; TRBD1 agrees at 9 bases. There are 19 residues in the CDR3. In germline, CDR1 is LGHNT, CDR2 FRNRAP. Losses at the gene ends were 5 bases for V and 6 bases for J; bases not matched to a gene: 19. CDR3: CASGERAFPGTGTAGELFF. The CDR3, as DNA: TGTGCTAGTGGTGAGCGAGCTTTTCCCGGGACAGGGACGGCCGGGGAGCTGTTTTTT.

This clonotype was recorded at least ten times. This chain uses TRBV7-2 with TRBJ2-5; 13 nucleotides match TRBD2. The V and J ends lost 4 bases and 1 base, in that order; junction bases with no gene match: 3. There are 16 residues in the CDR3. CDR1 is SGHTA and CDR2 is FQGNSA in the germline V gene. CDR3 residues: CASSSGLAGVQETQYF. Here the CDR3 DNA reads TGTGCCAGCAGCTCCGGACTAGCGGGAGTCCAAGAGACCCAGTACTTC.

The CDR3 DNA reads as TGTGCCAGCAGCCAAAGAGCGGACACAGATACGCAGTATTTT. Its translation: CASSQRADTDTQYF. V is TRBV7-8 and J is TRBJ2-3; D perhaps matches TRBD2 (5 bases). V gave up 5 bases and J gave up 2 bases, with 11 bases separating them. The CDR3 is 14 amino acids. Germline-derived CDR1 and CDR2 are SGHVS and FQNEAQ.

This clonotype was picked up a small number of times. V is TRBV7-9 and J is TRBJ1-1, with D possibly being TRBD1 (5 bases). With 0 bases removed from V and 2 bases from J, the gap between germline ends came to 13 bases. CDR3 length: 16 residues. Germline V gene sequence: CDR1 SEHNR, CDR2 FQNEAQ (reference sequence). DNA of the CDR3: TGTGCCAGCAGCTTAGCCTCGGGACTCCTAAACACTGAAGCTTTCTTT. Amino acid sequence: CASSLASGLLNTEAFF.

The rearrangement uses TRBV20-1 and TRBJ1-5, with D unresolved. V was trimmed by 1 base and J by 2 bases, leaving 12 bases between them. The CDR3 has 15 residues. The germline V gene has CDR1 DFQATT and CDR2 SNEGSKA (reference sequence). DNA of the CDR3: TGCAGTGCTAGAGTCAGGTCAGAAGGCAATCAGCCCCAGCATTTT. It specifies CSARVRSEGNQPQHF.

This clonotype appeared a single time. No conserved phenylalanine or tryptophan is present at the end of the CDR3, so a read error is the likely explanation. The chain uses TRBV12-3 or TRBV12-4 and TRBJ2-2, with D hard to call. This CDR3 has 15 amino acids. The V gene lost 2 bases and the J gene lost 7 bases, with 14 bases spanning the gap. The CDR3 nucleotides read TGTGCCAGCAGTTTACGGCTACTGGCGGACGGGGAGCTGTTTTTG. It is translated as CASSLRLLADGELFL.

Comment on this clonotype: A much larger clone sits a single nucleotide away, making a read error possible. The rearrangement joins TRBV7-2 to TRBJ2-1, with D possibly being TRBD2 (6 bases). The germline V gene has CDR1 SGHTA and CDR2 FQGNSA. The CDR3 is 14 residues long. The DNA of the CDR3 is TGTGCCAGCATCTTAGGGCGGGAATACAATGAGCAGTTCTTC. Amino acid sequence: CASILGREYNEQFF.

In its sample, this clonotype was seen a few times. The J gene is TRBJ2-3, the V gene TRBV7-3, with TRBD2 matching over 7 bases. The CDR3 is 20 residues long. V gave up 1 base and J gave up 0 bases; unmatched junction bases: 16. Germline loops: CDR1 SGHTA, CDR2 FQGTGA. CDR3 region: CASSLIGGSTPLPSTDTQYF. The CDR3 nucleotides are TGTGCCAGCAGCTTAATCGGGGGGTCCACCCCCCTTCCTAGCACAGATACGCAGTATTTT.

This clonotype was found a few times. The CDR3 coding sequence is TGTGCCAGCAGTGAAGCGGAGGCGGGCATTCAAGAGACCCAGTACTTC. It is translated as CASSEAEAGIQETQYF. V is TRBV2 and J is TRBJ2-5, with TRBD2 as a possible D gene (5 bases). Deletions cut 0 bases from V and 2 bases from J, with 13 bases between. This CDR3 region has 16 residues. CDR1 SNHLY and CDR2 FYNNEI come from the germline V gene.

This chain joins TRBV12-3 or TRBV12-4 and TRBJ1-2; 10 bases map to TRBD1. The V and J ends lost 6 bases and 4 bases, in that order; junction bases with no gene match: 8. This CDR3 region has 15 residues. The CDR3 DNA is TGTGCCAGCAGCCGGGGGGACAGGGGTGGCTATGGCTACACCTTC. Encoded protein: CASSRGDRGGYGYTF.

Only a few counts were recorded for this clonotype. The gene calls are TRBV6-4 and TRBJ2-1; 10 bases match TRBD2. The CDR3 runs 16 residues. Germline CDR1 is MRHNA and CDR2 is SNTAGT. V gave up 5 bases and J gave up 6 bases; unmatched junction bases: 10. The CDR3 protein is CASSPPGAGGVNEQFF. CDR3 nucleotides: TGTGCCAGCAGTCCTCCCGGAGCGGGAGGGGTCAATGAGCAGTTCTTC.

This clonotype appeared many times. The V call is TRBV7-6, the J call TRBJ2-7; D may be TRBD2 (6 bases). This CDR3 is 14 amino acids long. Trimming shortened V by 1 base and J by 5 bases, and 12 bases separated the two germline ends. Germline loops: CDR1 SGHVS, CDR2 FNYEAQ. The CDR3 loop is CASSLGTKIDEQYF. CDR3 DNA: TGTGCCAGCAGCTTAGGGACTAAGATAGACGAGCAGTACTTC.

There are a few counts of this clonotype. This chain uses TRBV19 with TRBJ1-5; tentatively, D is TRBD1 (6 bases). The germline gives CDR1 LNHDA, CDR2 SQIVND (reference sequence). The CDR3 extends over 16 amino acids. V was cut by 10 bases and J by 5 bases, with 24 bases left in between. The CDR3 sequence: CATKRGGASSDQPQHF. DNA for the CDR3: TGTGCCACCAAGAGGGGGGGCGCTTCTTCGGATCAGCCCCAGCATTTT. Variable domain in full (rest from reference TRBV19 and TRBJ1-5): DGGITQSPKYLFRKEGQNVTLSCEQNLNHDAMYWYRQDPGQGLRLIYYSQIVNDFQKGDIAEGYSVSREKKESFPLTVTSAQKNPTAFYLCATKRGGASSDQPQHFGDGTRLSIL.

The V call is TRBV25-1, the J call TRBJ2-1, with 11 bases that match TRBD2. The CDR3 is made up of 16 amino acids. Germline V gene lookup returns CDR1 MGHDK and CDR2 SYGVNS. The ends lost 4 bases at V and 6 bases at J; junction bases unmatched: 8. CDR3 residues: CASSGSTSGSGNEQFF. In DNA form, the CDR3 reads TGTGCCAGCAGTGGGTCCACTAGCGGGAGTGGCAATGAGCAGTTCTTC.